These T cell receptor beta chains were read from a single sample in a study of T cell repertoires in cytomegalovirus infection. Each CDR3 protein gets one entry after TCRdb re-called the reads with MiXCR. Counted here are fewer than 550,000 distinct CDR3 sequences, 15% to 20% occurring once; the ten biggest clones make up more than 20%. The sample consisted of CD8+ T cells from PBMCs. Source of these receptors: a human donor in good health (CMV status not recorded). Some clones in this sample may be carry-over from other donors' samples. Each CDR3 is given with its conserved first and last residue. A D gene is named only where the DNA matches it firmly. The size of a clone is reported for some rows only, either as once, few or many, or as a class for expanded clones.

size: few; D: .; V: TRBV6-6; J: TRBJ2-7; DNA: TGTGCCAGCAGCCCGACTAACTCCTACGAGCAGTACTTC; CDR3: CASSPTNSYEQYF
size: many; D: .; V: TRBV2; J: TRBJ1-5; DNA: TGTGCCAGCAGTGTAACAAGAGGGGTCAATCAGCCCCAGCATTTT; CDR3: CASSVTRGVNQPQHF
size: few; D: .; V: TRBV28; J: TRBJ2-2; DNA: TGTGCCAGCAGTTTAGGGACAAACCGCGCCGGGGAGCTGTTTTTT; CDR3: CASSLGTNRAGELFF
size: many; D: .; V: TRBV14; J: TRBJ2-1; DNA: TGTGCCAGCAGCTCCCTTGGTGGCAATGAGCAGTTCTTC; CDR3: CASSSLGGNEQFF
size: .; D: .; V: TRBV25-1; J: TRBJ2-7; DNA: TGTGCCAGCAGCCCCAACCATCGCAGGGAAACCTACGAGCAGTACTTC; CDR3: CASSPNHRRETYEQYF
size: .; D: TRBD1; V: TRBV6-1; J: TRBJ2-7; DNA: TGTGCCAGCACGTCGACAGGGATCACCTACGAGCAGTACTTC; CDR3: CASTSTGITYEQYF
size: many; D: .; V: TRBV27; J: TRBJ2-2; DNA: TGTGCCAGCAGTTTATCTCACCCCACCGGGGAGCTGTTTTTT; CDR3: CASSLSHPTGELFF
size: many; D: .; V: TRBV6-5; J: TRBJ1-1; DNA: TGTGCCAGCAGTTACGGGGGGGGAGGCACTGAAGCTTTCTTT; CDR3: CASSYGGGGTEAFF
size: .; D: .; V: TRBV7-9; J: TRBJ2-2; DNA: TGTGCCAGCATCGGAAACAGGGCGAGGAACACCGGGGAGCTGTTTTTT; CDR3: CASIGNRARNTGELFF
size: few; D: .; V: TRBV4-2; J: TRBJ1-1; DNA: TGTGCCAGCAGCCAAGGCTCATTGAACACTGAAGCTTTCTTT; CDR3: CASSQGSLNTEAFF
size: many; D: TRBD2; V: TRBV29-1; J: TRBJ2-7; DNA: TGCAGCGCAGGCCGGGAGGGCCACGAGCAGTACTTC; CDR3: CSAGREGHEQYF
size: many; D: .; V: TRBV7-2; J: TRBJ2-7; DNA: TGTGCCAGCAGCGCGATTGTTTTGGGCTACGAGCAGTACTTC; CDR3: CASSAIVLGYEQYF
size: many; D: .; V: TRBV19; J: TRBJ2-1; DNA: TGTGCCAGTAGTATTAGGGCAGGGGTCCTCCGTGAGCAGTTCTTC; CDR3: CASSIRAGVLREQFF
size: .; D: .; V: TRBV19; J: TRBJ1-2; DNA: TGTGCCAGTAGTATGGGCAGGGGAGAGGGCTACACCTTC; CDR3: CASSMGRGEGYTF
size: many; D: .; V: TRBV19; J: TRBJ2-1; DNA: TGTGCCAGTAGTATAGAGGCAGACGAGCAGTTCTTC; CDR3: CASSIEADEQFF
size: many; D: .; V: TRBV4-1; J: TRBJ2-7; DNA: TGCGCCAGCAGCCAAGGCGCGAGCGGAGGATACGAGCAGTACTTC; CDR3: CASSQGASGGYEQYF
size: .; D: .; V: TRBV11-2; J: TRBJ1-6; DNA: TGTGCCAGCAGCTTCGGGGGGGAGCTGCGTTCACCCCTCCACTTT; CDR3: CASSFGGELRSPLHF
size: once; D: .; V: TRBV25-1; J: TRBJ2-1; DNA: TGTGCCAGCAGTGAAGGGGTCGGGCCTGTCTCCTACAATGAGCAGTTCTTC; CDR3: CASSEGVGPVSYNEQFF
size: many; D: .; V: TRBV5-4; J: TRBJ1-6; DNA: TGTGCCAGCAGCTTGCATTCGGATAATTCACCCCTCCACTTT; CDR3: CASSLHSDNSPLHF
size: few; D: TRBD1; V: TRBV19; J: TRBJ1-5; DNA: TGTGCCAGTGGGACAGATAATTATCAGCCCCAGCATTTT; CDR3: CASGTDNYQPQHF
size: many; D: .; V: TRBV14; J: TRBJ2-5; DNA: TGTGCCAGCAGCCTCCGGGGGCCCATCCAAGAGACCCAGTACTTC; CDR3: CASSLRGPIQETQYF
size: .; D: TRBD1; V: TRBV6-5; J: TRBJ2-2; DNA: TGTGCCAGCAGTTGGACAGGTGAAACCGGGGAGCTGTTTTTT; CDR3: CASSWTGETGELFF
size: many; D: .; V: TRBV4-2; J: TRBJ2-7; DNA: TGTGCCAGCAGCCCCGGGACGGCGGGGATCGAGCAGTACTTC; CDR3: CASSPGTAGIEQYF
size: many; D: .; V: TRBV12-3/TRBV12-4; J: TRBJ2-1; DNA: TGTGCCAGCAGCAGGACAGTCAATGAGCAGTTCTTC; CDR3: CASSRTVNEQFF
size: few; D: .; V: TRBV4-1; J: TRBJ2-3; DNA: TGCGCCAGCAGCCCCTTAACAGGGACAGATACGCAGTATTTT; CDR3: CASSPLTGTDTQYF
size: .; D: .; V: TRBV3-1; J: TRBJ1-2; DNA: TGTGCCAGCAGCCAAGATGGGCGCGGGACGGGTGGCCACACCTTC; CDR3: CASSQDGRGTGGHTF
size: .; D: .; V: TRBV6-5; J: TRBJ1-3; DNA: TGTGCCAGCAGTAGCCGGCCGGTTGGAAACACCATATATTTT; CDR3: CASSSRPVGNTIYF